This T cell receptor beta chain was obtained from a study of siplizumab effects on memory and regulatory T cells. Study results and caveats: Siplizumab led to significantly less abundant alloreactive sequences that could be traced back to unstimulated CD4+ memory cells.

Note on this clone: Its antigen is not known.

Per sample, approximately 10^5 TCR templates underwent assay. Assay used: immunoSEQ multiplex PCR; TCRdb lists only in-frame clones, some missing. The sample includes 80,000 to 130,000 clones, 94% of them seen just once. This sequence originates from a human donor in good health. Sequencing was done on a sample of Tregs sorted from blood.

The CDR3 sequence is CASNHLRNTEAFF. The CDR3 DNA sequence: TGCGCCAGCAACCACCTACGCAACACTGAAGCTTTCTTT. This chain links TRBV10-2 with TRBJ1-1; unclear D gene. Per germline, CDR1 WSHSY and CDR2 SAAADI. The CDR3 is made up of 13 amino acids. V was trimmed by 7 bases and J by 2 bases, leaving 11 bases between them.